This T cell receptor beta chain comes out of a study of OX40 agonist ivuxolimab in advanced cancers. Study information: Three patients got partial responses; one had hepatocellular carcinoma and two had cutaneous melanoma. General study points: Some of the lowest clonal expansion was seen in partial responders at 0.1-3.0 mg/kg.

As regards this clone: Its antigen remains unidentified.

Clones were read by immunoSEQ multiplex PCR, and TCRdb kept only the in-frame ones, dropping some. The table includes more than 95,000 clones, roughly 95% detected once. The germline V gene has CDR1 SGHDT and CDR2 YYEEEE. The V gene lost 4 bases and the J gene lost 4 bases, with 14 bases spanning the gap. The CDR3 covers 14 residues. Patients had blood sampled at baseline and again on cycle 4 day 1 and cycle 7 day 1. The rearrangement joins TRBV5-6 to TRBJ1-1, with a tentative D call TRBD1 (6 bases). The sequencing used CD4+ or CD8+ T cells sorted from blood, collected in a trial of the OX40 agonist ivuxolimab. The origin of this receptor is an adult with an advanced solid tumor such as melanoma, head and neck, liver or kidney cancer. CDR3 DNA: TGTGCCAGCAGCGTCCCTACAGGGAGCACTGAAGCTTTCTTT. It codes for CASSVPTGSTEAFF.